A selection of T cell receptor beta chains follows, all from one sample in a study of T cell responses to AZD1222 COVID-19 vaccine. Profiling relied on immunoSEQ multiplex PCR, and the TCRdb table lists in-frame clones only, not all of them. The sample includes 150,000 to 200,000 clones, 92% seen only once; the top ten take under 11%. The sequencing here drew on peripheral blood, taken on day 0 of AZD1222 vaccination. The receptor set was obtained from an adult in good health. Each CDR3 is given with its conserved first and last residue. A D gene is named only where the DNA matches it firmly. The size of a clone is reported for some rows only, either as once, few or many, or as a class for expanded clones.

size: NA
J: TRBJ2-7
length: 17
D: TRBD2
V: TRBV5-4
DNA: TGTGCCAGCAGCTCGGGACTAGCGGGAGGGCTCTCCTACGAGCAGTACTTC
CDR3: CASSSGLAGGLSYEQYF

size: NA
J: TRBJ2-7
length: 16
D: TRBD1
V: TRBV12-5
DNA: TGTGCTAGTGGGCCGGGCCACACAGGGGTCACCTACGAGCAGTACTTC
CDR3: CASGPGHTGVTYEQYF

size: NA
J: TRBJ1-4
length: 13
D: NA
V: TRBV5-4
DNA: TGTGCCAGCAGCGCACAGGGAGACGAAAAACTGTTTTTT
CDR3: CASSAQGDEKLFF

size: NA
J: TRBJ2-2
length: 13
D: NA
V: TRBV6-5
DNA: TGTGCCAGCAGTAATGGGAACACCGGGGAGCTGTTTTTT
CDR3: CASSNGNTGELFF

size: NA
J: TRBJ2-3
length: 15
D: NA
V: TRBV7-2
DNA: TGTGCCAGCAGCTTAGAGCCCCCACTCACAGATACGCAGTATTTT
CDR3: CASSLEPPLTDTQYF

size: NA
J: TRBJ2-2
length: 16
D: NA
V: TRBV12-5
DNA: TGTGCTAGTGGCCTGAGGGCAGGGAAGTTCACCGGGGAGCTGTTTTTT
CDR3: CASGLRAGKFTGELFF

size: NA
J: TRBJ1-2
length: 15
D: TRBD1
V: TRBV7-9
DNA: TGTGCCAGCAGCGGGACAGGGCATTCTAACTATGGCTACACCTTC
CDR3: CASSGTGHSNYGYTF

size: few
J: TRBJ1-3
length: 13
D: NA
V: TRBV5-4
DNA: TGTGCCAGCAGCGAGAGCCCTGGAAACACCATATATTTT
CDR3: CASSESPGNTIYF

size: NA
J: TRBJ1-4
length: 14
D: NA
V: TRBV18
DNA: TGTGCCAGCTCACCACTCGGGGTTAATGAAAAACTGTTTTTT
CDR3: CASSPLGVNEKLFF

size: NA
J: TRBJ1-6
length: 14
D: NA
V: TRBV6-2/TRBV6-3
DNA: TGTGCCAGCAGTTACAGGGGTTTCAATTCACCCCTCCACTTT
CDR3: CASSYRGFNSPLHF

size: NA
J: TRBJ1-5
length: 16
D: NA
V: TRBV5-8
DNA: TGTGCCAGCAGCTTTCCTCACCGCTATAGCAATCAGCCCCAGCATTTT
CDR3: CASSFPHRYSNQPQHF

size: once
J: TRBJ1-2
length: 15
D: NA
V: TRBV4-1
DNA: TGCGCCAGCAGCCAAGCAGGGGATCGGCAGAATGGCTACACCTTC
CDR3: CASSQAGDRQNGYTF

size: NA
J: TRBJ2-2
length: 15
D: NA
V: TRBV19
DNA: TGTGCCAGTAGTAGGGGGGACGCGAACACCGGGGAGCTGTTTTTT
CDR3: CASSRGDANTGELFF

size: NA
J: TRBJ1-1
length: 13
D: NA
V: TRBV12-3/TRBV12-4
DNA: TGTGCCAGCAGTTTAGTTGGGGACACTGAAGCTTTCTTT
CDR3: CASSLVGDTEAFF

size: NA
J: TRBJ1-3
length: 17
D: NA
V: TRBV24-1
DNA: TGTGCCACCAGCTTTCAACATCCTTCGGGCTCTGGAAACACCATATATTTT
CDR3: CATSFQHPSGSGNTIYF

size: NA
J: TRBJ1-3
length: 15
D: NA
V: TRBV3-1/TRBV3-2
DNA: TGTGCCAGCATGCCCGCAGGGGCGATTGGAAACACCATATATTTT
CDR3: CASMPAGAIGNTIYF

size: NA
J: TRBJ1-3
length: 14
D: NA
V: TRBV6-5
DNA: TGTGCCAGTAAAGGAAGGTTCTCTGGAAACACCATATATTTT
CDR3: CASKGRFSGNTIYF

size: NA
J: TRBJ1-2
length: 16
D: NA
V: TRBV7-3
DNA: TGTGCCAGCAGCTTAACGTCGACGGCAGGAAACTATGGCTACACCTTC
CDR3: CASSLTSTAGNYGYTF

size: NA
J: TRBJ1-6
length: 17
D: TRBD1
V: TRBV30
DNA: TGTGCCTGGAGCCTTCCGGGACAGGGGGCGAACAGGTCACCCCTCCACTTT
CDR3: CAWSLPGQGANRSPLHF

size: NA
J: TRBJ2-2
length: 12
D: NA
V: TRBV3-1/TRBV3-2
DNA: TGTGCCAGTTCCGGGAGCGCCGGGGAGCTGTTTTTT
CDR3: CASSGSAGELFF

size: NA
J: TRBJ2-1
length: 15
D: NA
V: TRBV10-3
DNA: TGTGCCAGCGGGACAGGGGGGACTAGCGGCAATGAGCAGTTCTTC
CDR3: CASGTGGTSGNEQFF

size: once
J: TRBJ2-3
length: 14
D: NA
V: TRBV25-1
DNA: TGTGCCAGCCACCGGGACTCCTACACAGATACGCAGTATTTT
CDR3: CASHRDSYTDTQYF

size: NA
J: TRBJ2-6
length: 14
D: NA
V: TRBV16
DNA: TGTGCCAGCAGCCAACGCTCTGGGGCCAACGTCCTGACTTTC
CDR3: CASSQRSGANVLTF

size: NA
J: TRBJ1-1
length: 11
D: TRBD1
V: TRBV19
DNA: TGTGCCAGTAGGGACAGGGGCGAAGCTTTCTTT
CDR3: CASRDRGEAFF

size: NA
J: TRBJ1-2
length: 16
D: TRBD1
V: TRBV24-1
DNA: TGTGCCACCAGTGATTTGCAACCAGGGGGCTGGTATGGCTACACCTTC
CDR3: CATSDLQPGGWYGYTF

size: NA
J: TRBJ1-5
length: 14
D: TRBD1
V: TRBV27
DNA: TGTGCCAGCAGTCCGACAGGGGTCAATCAGCCCCAGCATTTT
CDR3: CASSPTGVNQPQHF

size: NA
J: TRBJ1-1
length: 14
D: NA
V: TRBV30
DNA: TGTGCCTGGAGTGCTAGGGTTCGGAACACTGAAGCTTTCTTT
CDR3: CAWSARVRNTEAFF

size: NA
J: TRBJ1-2
length: 11
D: NA
V: TRBV19
DNA: TGTGCCAGTAGTACTGGACAGCCGAAGACCTTC
CDR3: CASSTGQPKTF

size: NA
J: TRBJ2-7
length: 20
D: TRBD1
V: TRBV9
DNA: TGTGCCAGCAGCGTAGCGGGACAGGGGGCTCAACCCAACGGACCCTACGAGCAGTACTTC
CDR3: CASSVAGQGAQPNGPYEQYF

size: NA
J: TRBJ2-7
length: 15
D: NA
V: TRBV15
DNA: TGTGCCACCAGCAGATCCCGAGGGCCATCCTACGAGCAGTACTTC
CDR3: CATSRSRGPSYEQYF

size: NA
J: TRBJ1-3
length: 19
D: TRBD1
V: TRBV4-3
DNA: TGCGCCAGCAGCCAAGATTACCGGACAGGGGGCCCCTCTGGAAACACCATATATTTT
CDR3: CASSQDYRTGGPSGNTIYF

size: medium-sized
J: TRBJ2-2
length: 14
D: TRBD1
V: TRBV29-1
DNA: TGCAGCGCGAGGGGACAGGGGGACGGCGGGGAGCTGTTTTTT
CDR3: CSARGQGDGGELFF

size: NA
J: TRBJ2-1
length: 13
D: NA
V: TRBV5-6
DNA: TGTGCCAGCAGCCCGACAGTGTACAATGAGCAGTTCTTC
CDR3: CASSPTVYNEQFF

size: NA
J: TRBJ2-1
length: 17
D: TRBD2
V: TRBV5-6
DNA: TGTGCCAGCAGCCGGGGACTAGCGGGAGCCTCCTACAATGAGCAGTTCTTC
CDR3: CASSRGLAGASYNEQFF

size: NA
J: TRBJ2-3
length: 12
D: NA
V: TRBV12-3/TRBV12-4
DNA: TGTGCCAGCAGTTTACAGGCAGATACGCAGTATTTT
CDR3: CASSLQADTQYF

size: NA
J: TRBJ1-1
length: 12
D: NA
V: TRBV12-3/TRBV12-4
DNA: TGTGCCAGCAGTTTATCGGGGTCCTCAGCTTTCTTT
CDR3: CASSLSGSSAFF

size: NA
J: TRBJ2-1
length: 17
D: NA
V: TRBV4-1
DNA: TGCGCCAGCAGCCAAGACAGGGTTCTTGTCCCCTACAATGAGCAGTTCTTC
CDR3: CASSQDRVLVPYNEQFF

size: few
J: TRBJ2-1
length: 16
D: TRBD2
V: TRBV5-8
DNA: TGTGCCAGCAGCCGGGGGGTTTCCGGCTCCTACAATGAGCAGTTCTTC
CDR3: CASSRGVSGSYNEQFF

size: NA
J: TRBJ1-6
length: 14
D: NA
V: TRBV7-2
DNA: TGTGCCAGCAGCCCAGGACGGGGTAATTCACCCCTCCACTTT
CDR3: CASSPGRGNSPLHF

size: NA
J: TRBJ2-2
length: 14
D: NA
V: TRBV7-9
DNA: TGTGCCAGCAGCTTAAAGACCGAGACCCGGGAGCTGTTTTTT
CDR3: CASSLKTETRELFF

size: NA
J: TRBJ1-2
length: 16
D: TRBD1
V: TRBV4-3
DNA: TGCGCCAGCAGCCAAGAACCTCGGGGGACAGGCTATGGCTACACCTTC
CDR3: CASSQEPRGTGYGYTF

size: NA
J: TRBJ2-7
length: 15
D: NA
V: TRBV4-1
DNA: TGCGCCAGCAGCCAAGAGATAGGGGGCTCCTACGAGCAGTACTTC
CDR3: CASSQEIGGSYEQYF

size: NA
J: TRBJ1-4
length: 15
D: TRBD1
V: TRBV5-1
DNA: TGCGCCAGCAGCGGGCAGACAGGGGAAGGGGAAAAACTGTTTTTT
CDR3: CASSGQTGEGEKLFF

size: NA
J: TRBJ2-1
length: 15
D: TRBD1
V: TRBV5-6
DNA: TGTGCCAGCAGCTCGGGGACAGGGTTCCAGGGTGAGCAGTTCTTC
CDR3: CASSSGTGFQGEQFF

size: NA
J: TRBJ2-2
length: 14
D: NA
V: TRBV29-1
DNA: TGCAGCGTTGGGGCAACTAGGAACACCGGGGAGCTGTTTTTT
CDR3: CSVGATRNTGELFF

size: NA
J: TRBJ1-6
length: 15
D: NA
V: TRBV4-3
DNA: TGCGCCAGCAGCCAGGATAGTAACAGCAATTCACCCCTCCACTTT
CDR3: CASSQDSNSNSPLHF

size: few
J: TRBJ1-2
length: 14
D: NA
V: TRBV5-8
DNA: TGTGCCAGCAGTCCGTCGGCAAGGGGAGGTGGCTACACCTTC
CDR3: CASSPSARGGGYTF

size: NA
J: TRBJ2-2
length: 14
D: NA
V: TRBV7-9
DNA: TGTGCCAGCAGCCCCACATCAGGTACCGGGGAGCTGTTTTTT
CDR3: CASSPTSGTGELFF

size: NA
J: TRBJ1-1
length: 17
D: NA
V: TRBV28
DNA: TGTGCCAGCAGTTTATATCCTATCAGGAGAGAGAACACTGAAGCTTTCTTT
CDR3: CASSLYPIRRENTEAFF

size: NA
J: TRBJ2-3
length: 15
D: NA
V: TRBV28
DNA: TGTGCCAGCAGTCCGCCGCGGGGGCGCACAGATACGCAGTATTTT
CDR3: CASSPPRGRTDTQYF

size: NA
J: TRBJ2-1
length: 17
D: TRBD1
V: TRBV2
DNA: TGTGCCAGCAGTGAAAACCCCCGGGACAGGCTGAACAATGAGCAGTTCTTC
CDR3: CASSENPRDRLNNEQFF

size: NA
J: TRBJ1-2
length: 13
D: TRBD1
V: TRBV19
DNA: TGTGCCAGTAGTATCGGGACAGCCTATGGCTACACCTTC
CDR3: CASSIGTAYGYTF

size: few
J: TRBJ2-7
length: 13
D: TRBD2
V: TRBV10-3
DNA: TGTGCCTCCTTAGCGGGAACCACCTACGAGCAGTACTTC
CDR3: CASLAGTTYEQYF